Each of the 23 T cell receptor beta chains below was sequenced from the same sample in a study of blood T cell repertoires in COVID-19. Using immunoSEQ multiplex PCR, the repertoire was profiled, and TCRdb retains in-frame clones only, with some absent. The sample lists around 92,000 clones; approximately 79% were seen once. The sequenced sample consisted of peripheral blood. These receptors all stem from a man aged 65-85 years with COVID-19, enrolled during active disease.

CDR3: CASSQVGTGSNVLTF. CDR3 coding DNA: TGCGCCAGCAGCCAAGTCGGGACAGGGAGCAACGTCCTGACTTTC. The V and J genes are TRBV4-1 and TRBJ2-6; TRBD1 aligns across 9 bases. J gave up 9 bases and V 1 base, and 4 bases lay outside the gene matches. The germline gives CDR1 MGHRA, CDR2 YSYEKL. The CDR3 runs 15 residues.

The V call is TRBV27, the J call TRBJ1-2, with 9 bases lining up with TRBD1. The V gene's germline CDR1 is MNHEY and CDR2 SMNVEV (reference sequence). V dropped 5 bases and J dropped 5; count of bases not matched to a gene: 15. This CDR3 contains 17 residues. The CDR3 sequence: CASSRYISGTGSYGYTF. CDR3 nucleotides: TGTGCCAGCAGTCGATACATATCCGGGACAGGGTCTTATGGCTACACCTTC.

This clone was detected a few times. The V call is TRBV3-1 (or the pseudogene TRBV3-2), the J call TRBJ2-4; 13 bases align to TRBD2. The V and J ends lost 4 bases and 1 base, in that order; junction bases with no gene match: 13. The germline CDR1 and CDR2 sequences are LGHDT and YNNKEL (reference sequence). This CDR3 spans 20 amino acids. The CDR3: CASSPQRLAGGHEAKNIQYF. In nucleotides, the CDR3 is TGTGCCAGCAGCCCCCAGCGACTAGCGGGAGGCCACGAGGCCAAAAACATTCAGTACTTC.

This clone was seen just once. The chain combines TRBV28 with TRBJ1-4, with TRBD1 identical over 7 bases. Germline V gives CDR1 MDHEN, CDR2 SYDVKM. The junction had 11 bases not matched to a gene; V was cut back by 6 bases and J by 7 bases. This CDR3 contains 15 residues. For the CDR3, the DNA is TGTGCCAGCAGGTATAGGGGGCTTACAACTGAAAAACTGTTTTTT. Translated, it gives CASRYRGLTTEKLFF.

Only one count was recorded for this clone. Additional DNA sequences in this sample encode the identical CDR3. The chain employs TRBV5-1 and TRBJ2-7, with 7 positions matching TRBD1. The CDR3 loop spans 15 amino acids. V was pared by 0 bases and J by 0 bases, with 3 bases of the junction left unmatched. CDR1 is SGHRS and CDR2 is YFSETQ in the germline V gene. The CDR3 loop reads CASSLGGTASYEQYF. The CDR3, as DNA: TGCGCCAGCAGCTTGGGTGGGACAGCCTCCTACGAGCAGTACTTC. Supplemented by reference TRBV5-1 and TRBJ2-7, the full variable domain reads KAGVTQTPRYLIKTRGQQVTLSCSPISGHRSVSWYQQTPGQGLQFLFEYFSETQRNKGNFPGRFSGRQFSNSRSEMNVSTLELGDSALYLCASSLGGTASYEQYFGPGTRLTVT.

The chain joins TRBV10-3 to TRBJ1-2; 7 bases are shared with TRBD1. The V gene's germline CDR1 is ENHRY and CDR2 SYGVKD. The CDR3 totals 13 residues. The V gene end was trimmed by 7 bases and the J gene end by 4 bases; junction bases not matched to a gene: 6. CDR3 nucleotide sequence: TGTGCCATCACCGGGACAGTTCTCTATGGCTACACCTTC. Residues: CAITGTVLYGYTF.

The chain combines TRBV10-2 with TRBJ2-7; 10 bases fit TRBD2. Germline trimming cut 6 bases from V and 4 bases from J; bases unmatched to any gene: 12. The germline V gene has CDR1 WSHSY and CDR2 SAAADI. There are 16 residues in the CDR3. The CDR3 region is CASSLLAGYPDYEQYF. The CDR3 coding sequence is TGCGCCAGCAGCTTACTAGCGGGGTACCCGGATTACGAGCAGTACTTC.

This chain connects TRBV3-1 (or the pseudogene TRBV3-2) to TRBJ2-3; D is unclear. Per germline, CDR1 LGHDT and CDR2 YNNKEL (reference sequence). The CDR3 consists of 16 residues. Trimming left V 0 bases short and J 0 bases short, with 10 bases between. As DNA, the CDR3 is TGTGCCAGCAGCCAAGATTGGGCTACTAGCACAGATACGCAGTATTTT. Translation gives CASSQDWATSTDTQYF.

The CDR3 loop reads CATSDDRTGSHEQYF. The DNA of the CDR3 is TGTGCCACCAGTGACGATAGGACAGGGAGCCACGAGCAGTACTTC. This sequence joins TRBV24-1 and TRBJ2-7; 8 bases agree with TRBD1. The ends lost 4 bases at V and 5 bases at J; junction bases unmatched: 9. CDR1 KGHDR and CDR2 SFDVKD come from the germline V gene. The CDR3 is 15 amino acids.

This sequence joins TRBV7-2 and TRBJ2-5, with TRBD2 identical over 8 bases. V shed 6 bases, J shed 1 base, and the junction held 7 bases outside the gene matches. The V gene's germline CDR1 is SGHTA and CDR2 FQGNSA. The CDR3 is 15 residues long. CDR3 sequence (DNA): TGTGCCAGCAGGGCCCACCTAGCGGGCCAAGAGACCCAGTACTTC. The encoded protein is CASRAHLAGQETQYF.

The chain joins TRBV28 to TRBJ1-5; 7 bases fit TRBD1. Trimming took 5 bases from V and 2 from J; bases not matched to a gene: 6. Germline CDR1 and CDR2: MDHEN and SYDVKM. The CDR3 extends over 15 amino acids. In nucleotides, the CDR3 is TGTGCCAGCAGTGCAGGGGGGTTGGGCAATCAGCCCCAGCATTTT. It is translated as CASSAGGLGNQPQHF.

The J gene is TRBJ2-1, the V gene TRBV30; TRBD1 might be the D (6 bases). Germline-derived CDR1 and CDR2 are GTSNPN and SVGIG (reference sequence). The CDR3 has 15 residues. V lost 1 base and J 3 bases, leaving 13 bases between the germline ends. The CDR3 DNA reads TGTGCCTGGAGTGGGCACCGGGACAACTACAATGAGCAGTTCTTC. This gives the protein CAWSGHRDNYNEQFF.

The chain joins TRBV6-6 to TRBJ1-5, with TRBD1 matching over 9 bases. This CDR3 is 14 amino acids long. Per germline, CDR1 MNHNY and CDR2 SVGAGI (reference sequence). With 2 bases clipped from V and 4 bases from J, the junction kept 0 bases outside the gene matches. The CDR3 nucleotides read TGTGCCAGCAGTTACGGACAGGGGAATCAGCCCCAGCATTTT. Translating gives CASSYGQGNQPQHF.

This rearrangement joins TRBV7-9 to TRBJ2-7; possibly TRBD1 for D (8 bases). The CDR3 has 17 amino acids. The ends were cut back, 6 bases at V and 2 bases at J, with 23 bases in the middle. Germline CDR1 reads SEHNR; CDR2 reads FQNEAQ (reference sequence). Here the CDR3 reads CASSRRQGRGSAYEQYF. The CDR3 DNA is TGTGCCAGCAGTCGACGACAGGGGCGGGGGTCGGCCTACGAGCAGTACTTC. Using reference TRBV7-9 and TRBJ2-7 for the parts outside the CDR3, the full variable domain is DTGVSQNPRHKITKRGQNVTFRCDPISEHNRLYWYRQTLGQGPEFLTYFQNEAQLEKSRLLSDRFSAERPKGSFSTLEIQRTEQGDSAMYLCASSRRQGRGSAYEQYFGPGTRLTVT.

This clone was detected a few times. The chain employs TRBV7-3 and TRBJ1-1; D unclear. The CDR3 is made up of 13 amino acids. The germline V gene has CDR1 SGHTA and CDR2 FQGTGA. The ends were cut back, 4 bases at V and 1 base at J, with 7 bases in the middle. CDR3 sequence reads: CASSSTRNTEAFF. The CDR3 region has the DNA TGTGCCAGCAGCTCCACAAGGAACACTGAAGCTTTCTTT.

V is TRBV28 and J is TRBJ1-1; no reliable D call. The CDR3 contains 15 residues. CDR1 is MDHEN, CDR2 SYDVKM, per germline. V was shortened by 6 bases and J by 4 bases, with 18 bases between the two germline ends. CDR3 sequence (DNA): TGTGCCAGCAGACCATCCCCAGAACGGGGCACTGAAGCTTTCTTT. This encodes CASRPSPERGTEAFF.

This clone was seen a single time. J is TRBJ1-5 and V is TRBV6-5; 11 bases align to TRBD1. V trimming: 2 bases; J trimming: 6 bases; junction bases outside the gene matches: 0. The V gene's germline CDR1 is MNHEY and CDR2 SVGAGI. The CDR3 length is 14 residues. This chain's CDR3 is CASSYGTGGQPQHF. CDR3 sequence (DNA): TGTGCCAGCAGTTACGGGACAGGGGGTCAGCCCCAGCATTTT.

CDR3 region: CASSLVGQAHSTDTQYF. CDR3 in DNA: TGCGCCAGCAGCCTTGTAGGACAGGCTCATAGCACAGATACGCAGTATTTT. V gene TRBV5-1 combines with J gene TRBJ2-3, with 7 bases lining up with TRBD1. CDR1 SGHRS and CDR2 YFSETQ come from the germline V gene. CDR3 size: 17 residues. V lost 4 bases and J lost 0; bases outside the gene matches: 11.

The chain uses TRBV6-2 or TRBV6-3 and TRBJ2-2; D call uncertain. This CDR3 is 14 amino acids long. V lost 4 bases to trimming and J lost 6 bases, with 12 bases between them. Per germline, CDR1 MNHEY and CDR2 SVGEGT. The CDR3 sequence: CASSSTPVAGELFF. The CDR3 DNA follows: TGTGCCAGCAGTTCCACTCCCGTGGCCGGGGAGCTGTTTTTT.

This rearrangement joins TRBV9 to TRBJ1-4, with a tentative D call TRBD1 (5 bases). This CDR3 is built from 16 residues. Deletions cut 0 bases from V and 7 bases from J, with 16 bases between. The germline CDR1 and CDR2 sequences are SGDLS and YYNGEE. This chain's CDR3 is CASSVAAGTTGEKLFF. The CDR3 bases are TGTGCCAGCAGCGTAGCTGCCGGGACTACGGGTGAAAAACTGTTTTTT.

This clone was observed many times. The chain uses TRBV30 and TRBJ1-3, with D uncertain. Germline V lookup: CDR1 GTSNPN, CDR2 SVGIG (reference sequence). The CDR3 is 13 residues long. V was clipped by 5 bases and J by 1 base, with 9 bases between them. CDR3 in amino acids: CAWEVQSGNTIYF. CDR3 DNA sequence: TGTGCCTGGGAGGTACAGTCTGGAAACACCATATATTTT. Full variable domain (outside the CDR3, taken from reference TRBV30 and TRBJ1-3): SQTIHQWPATLVQPVGSPLSLECTVEGTSNPNLYWYRQAAGRGLQLLFYSVGIGQISSEVPQNLSASRPQDRQFILSSKKLLLSDSGFYLCAWEVQSGNTIYFGEGSWLTVV.

This clone has a handful of counts. The chain recombines TRBV18 with TRBJ2-1, with 7 bases lining up with TRBD1. Germline V gene sequence: CDR1 KGHSH, CDR2 LQKENI. There are 16 residues in the CDR3. Trimming removed 0 bases from V and 0 bases from J; junction bases left unmatched: 2. The CDR3 DNA reads TGTGCCAGCTCACCACCGGACAGGAGCTCCTACAATGAGCAGTTCTTC. Residues: CASSPPDRSSYNEQFF.

The CDR3 nucleotides are TGCGCCAGCAGCCAAGAAGCGCTAGTTGGGGCCAACAATGAGCAGTTCTTC. Encoded protein: CASSQEALVGANNEQFF. The chain links TRBV4-3 to TRBJ2-1, with D possibly being TRBD1 (5 bases). Germline V gives CDR1 LGHNA, CDR2 YSLEER. This CDR3 has 17 amino acids. Trimming left V 0 bases short and J 5 bases short, with 17 bases between.